The 29 T cell receptor beta chains below come from one sample, sequenced in a study of control samples from healthy donors and cancer patients. Assay used: immunoSEQ multiplex PCR; TCRdb lists only in-frame clones, some missing. Of more than 50,000 clones in the sample, about 82% were seen once. The sequencing sample was made of blood. These receptors all stem from a man between 35 and 55 years old in good health.

The chain joins TRBV9 to TRBJ2-2; 9 nucleotides match TRBD1. The CDR3 loop spans 16 amino acids. After removal of 3 bases from V and 7 bases from J, the junction contained 10 bases not matched to a gene. CDR1 and CDR2 from the germline V gene are SGDLS and YYNGEE. In DNA form, the CDR3 reads TGTGCCAGCAGCGAACCGGGACAGGGTAGGGGCGGGGAGCTGTTTTTT. Translated, it gives CASSEPGQGRGGELFF.

This clone turned up a few times. The chain links TRBV28 to TRBJ1-2; TRBD1 agrees at 7 bases. CDR1 MDHEN and CDR2 SYDVKM come from the germline V gene. The CDR3 length is 17 residues. Losses at the gene ends were 6 bases for V and 0 bases for J; bases not matched to a gene: 13. CDR3 nucleotide sequence: TGTGCCAGCAGACAAAACCCCGGGACAGCGTCTAACTATGGCTACACCTTC. It specifies CASRQNPGTASNYGYTF.

The genes are TRBV5-1 and TRBJ2-1, with 9 nucleotides matching TRBD2. Germline CDR1 is SGHRS and CDR2 is YFSETQ. The CDR3 runs to 20 residues. V shed 1 base and J 3 bases; nucleotides not matched to a gene: 17. The CDR3 nucleotides are TGCGCCAGCAGCTTGAGAAGCGGGGGGTCATCCCGTCCACTCTACAATGAGCAGTTCTTC. This codes for CASSLRSGGSSRPLYNEQFF.

Only one count was recorded for this clone. The chain couples TRBV7-6 to TRBJ2-1; D might be TRBD2 (5 bases). This CDR3 has 14 residues. Germline V gene lookup returns CDR1 SGHVS and CDR2 FNYEAQ. V was cut by 1 base and J by 4 bases, with 8 bases left in between. CDR3 sequence reads: CASSLGGQYNEQFF. DNA of the CDR3: TGTGCCAGCAGCTTAGGCGGGCAATACAATGAGCAGTTCTTC.

The CDR3: CASSLEDRNQPQHF. The CDR3 nucleotides are TGTGCCAGCAGCCTCGAGGACAGAAATCAGCCCCAGCATTTT. The chain recombines TRBV4-2 with TRBJ1-5; the D gene is possibly TRBD1 (6 bases). Germline V CDR1 and CDR2: LGHNA, YNFKEQ. V was cut by 4 bases and J by 4 bases, with 11 bases left in between. The CDR3 totals 14 residues.

This chain links TRBV24-1 with TRBJ1-5; maybe TRBD1 (6 bases). V was cut by 9 bases and J by 2 bases, with 16 bases left in between. The germline gives CDR1 KGHDR, CDR2 SFDVKD. This CDR3 has 15 residues. CDR3 nucleotide sequence: TGTGCCACCGGGGGCAGGGGAACGGGCAATCAGCCCCAGCATTTT. Translated: CATGGRGTGNQPQHF.

The chain joins TRBV5-6 to TRBJ1-1, with unresolved D. CDR1 is SGHDT, CDR2 YYEEEE, per germline. The CDR3 spans 15 residues. V was cut by 1 base and J by 0 bases, with 10 bases left in between. Here the CDR3 DNA reads TGTGCCAGCAGCTTGAGGGCACTCATGAACACTGAAGCTTTCTTT. It yields the protein CASSLRALMNTEAFF.

The gene calls are TRBV29-1 and TRBJ2-3; a possible D gene is TRBD1 (6 bases). Per germline, CDR1 SQVTM and CDR2 ANQGSEA. The CDR3 covers 14 residues. V lost 5 bases and J 0 bases, leaving 12 bases between the germline ends. In DNA, the CDR3 is TGCAGCGTTCAGATCAGGGGAAGCACAGATACGCAGTATTTT. Translation: CSVQIRGSTDTQYF.

V and J are TRBV5-8 and TRBJ2-5; D call uncertain. The CDR3 totals 14 residues. V was clipped by 4 bases and J by 2 bases, with 12 bases between them. Germline V gene sequence: CDR1 SGHTS, CDR2 YDEGEE. The CDR3 region is CASSLFSLQETQYF. The CDR3 region has the DNA TGTGCCAGCAGCCTTTTCAGCCTACAAGAGACCCAGTACTTC.

The chain is built from TRBV11-3 and TRBJ2-1; D is unresolved. Germline CDR1 is SGHNT and CDR2 is YENEEA. V gave up 5 bases and J gave up 1 base, with 9 bases separating them. This CDR3 has 14 residues. Written as DNA, the CDR3 is TGTGCCAGCAGCCCTGACTCTTCCTACAATGAGCAGTTCTTC. Protein: CASSPDSSYNEQFF.

This clone was observed at least ten times. The same CDR3 can be traced to other DNA sequences in this sample. The V call is TRBV6-4, the J call TRBJ2-1; 8 bases map to TRBD2. This CDR3 spans 15 amino acids. Trimming took 0 bases from V and 4 from J; bases not matched to a gene: 2. The germline CDR1 and CDR2 sequences are MRHNA and SNTAGT. The CDR3 region is CASSDSSGSYNEQFF. In DNA, the CDR3 is TGTGCCAGCAGTGACTCCAGCGGGAGTTACAATGAGCAGTTCTTC.

The CDR3, as DNA: TGTGCCAGCCGCGAAATAAGGTCCTACGAGCAGTACTTC. Protein: CASREIRSYEQYF. J is TRBJ2-7 and V is TRBV6-5; D call uncertain. CDR1 and CDR2 from the germline V gene are MNHEY and SVGAGI. Trimming took off 8 bases at V and 1 base at J, with 12 bases between the two ends. The CDR3 length is 13 residues.

This chain connects TRBV11-3 to TRBJ2-2; 9 nucleotides align to TRBD1. This CDR3 region has 16 residues. Germline CDR1 SGHNT, CDR2 YENEEA. The trim removed 5 bases at V and 5 bases at J, leaving 9 bases unmatched. The CDR3 loop reads CASSLLDRGLTGELFF. The CDR3 region has the DNA TGTGCCAGCAGCCTCCTGGACAGGGGCTTAACCGGGGAGCTGTTTTTT.

The genes are TRBV4-2 and TRBJ1-6; 7 bases match TRBD1. Trimming took 5 bases from V and 0 from J; bases not matched to a gene: 16. Germline assignment: CDR1 LGHNA and CDR2 YNFKEQ. CDR3 length equals 20 residues. The CDR3 here is CASSSARGQRSRSYNSPLHF. The CDR3 region has the DNA TGTGCCAGCAGCTCTGCCCGGGGACAGCGATCACGCTCCTATAATTCACCCCTCCACTTT.

This chain links TRBV5-1 with TRBJ1-1, with TRBD1 as a possible D gene (5 bases). Germline V gene data show CDR1 as SGHRS and CDR2 as YFSETQ. Trimming stripped 5 bases from V and 2 bases from J, with 10 bases between. CDR3 length: 13 amino acids. This CDR3 reads CASSYDSNTEAFF. The DNA of the CDR3 is TGCGCCAGCAGTTATGACAGTAACACTGAAGCTTTCTTT.

This sequence joins TRBV3-1 (or the pseudogene TRBV3-2) and TRBJ2-7, with D possibly matching TRBD2 (5 bases). This CDR3 is built from 16 residues. The germline CDR1 and CDR2 sequences are LGHDT and YNNKEL (reference sequence). Trimming stripped 4 bases from V and 1 base from J, with 17 bases between. The CDR3, as DNA: TGTGCCAGCAGCCGAGGGTCGGCAGGAATATCCTACGAGCAGTACTTC. It codes for CASSRGSAGISYEQYF.

The chain couples TRBV19 to TRBJ2-2; D perhaps matches TRBD2 (7 bases). V shed 7 bases and J shed 0 bases, with 15 bases lying between them. CDR3 length: 16 amino acids. Germline V lookup: CDR1 LNHDA, CDR2 SQIVND (reference sequence). The CDR3 DNA sequence: TGTGCCAGTAAAATGGGAGGGGGAGCGAACACCGGGGAGCTGTTTTTT. Its translation is CASKMGGGANTGELFF.

V and J are TRBV5-1 and TRBJ2-1; 16 bases align to TRBD2. There are 18 residues in the CDR3. The germline V gene has CDR1 SGHRS and CDR2 YFSETQ. J gave up 5 bases and V 4 bases, and 9 bases lay outside the gene matches. The CDR3 DNA is TGCGCCAGCAGCCTTCCGGGACTAGCGGGGGGGATCAACAATGAGCAGTTCTTC. Its translation is CASSLPGLAGGINNEQFF.

This clone has only a few counts. The J gene is TRBJ2-3, the V gene TRBV6-2 or TRBV6-3; D is possibly TRBD2 (7 bases). The CDR3 spans 14 residues. V lost 5 bases, J lost 6 bases, and 15 bases lay in between. Germline lookup yields CDR1 MNHEY and CDR2 SVGEGT. The CDR3 protein is CASSARKGGDTQYF. CDR3 coding DNA: TGTGCCAGCAGTGCGCGAAAGGGGGGGGATACGCAGTATTTT.

This chain connects TRBV4-1 to TRBJ2-7, with 11 bases that match TRBD1. Germline-derived CDR1 and CDR2 are MGHRA and YSYEKL. This CDR3 spans 15 amino acids. After removal of 4 bases from V and 5 bases from J, the junction contained 7 bases not matched to a gene. CDR3 residues: CASSPQGQGVNEQYF. As DNA, the CDR3 is TGCGCCAGCAGCCCCCAGGGACAGGGGGTCAACGAGCAGTACTTC.

The sample holds a few counts of this clone. J is TRBJ2-1 and V is TRBV7-2; 8 bases align to TRBD2. Germline lookup yields CDR1 SGHTA and CDR2 FQGNSA. This CDR3 has 15 residues. Trimming at V came to 3 bases and at J to 6 bases, leaving 7 bases not matched to a gene. The DNA for the CDR3 is TGTGCCAGCAGCTTTTCCAGCGGGAGAACCAATGAGCAGTTCTTC. This translates into CASSFSSGRTNEQFF.

The CDR3 reads CASSVPSTGAGVNTIYF. For the CDR3, the DNA is TGTGCCAGCAGCGTACCATCGACAGGGGCAGGGGTCAACACCATATATTTT. The chain recombines TRBV9 with TRBJ1-3; 8 bases are shared with TRBD1. Germline trimming cut 1 base from V and 7 bases from J; bases unmatched to any gene: 13. Germline CDR1 SGDLS, CDR2 YYNGEE. The CDR3 sequence is 17 residues long.

CDR3 nucleotides: TGCAGCGTTGAAGGTGGGACGGAGAATGAAAAACTGTTTTTT. Translated: CSVEGGTENEKLFF. This chain links TRBV29-1 with TRBJ1-4; tentatively, D is TRBD1 (5 bases). Per the germline V gene, CDR1 is SQVTM and CDR2 is ANQGSEA. The V and J ends lost 1 base and 5 bases respectively, with 11 bases between them. The CDR3 extends over 14 amino acids.

CDR3 region: CASSLRTEAFF. The DNA for the CDR3 is TGTGCCAGCAGCTTACGGACTGAAGCTTTCTTT. This sequence joins TRBV11-2 and TRBJ1-1; D ambiguous. This CDR3 region has 11 residues. CDR1 and CDR2 from the germline V gene are SGHAT and FQNNGV. Trimming shortened V by 2 bases and J by 5 bases, and 3 bases separated the two germline ends.

In its sample, this clone was seen a few times. This sequence joins TRBV7-9 and TRBJ1-1; D gene uncertain. Germline V gives CDR1 SEHNR, CDR2 FQNEAQ (reference sequence). The CDR3 spans 14 residues. V lost 6 bases and J 0 bases, leaving 11 bases between the germline ends. This CDR3 is CASRLGGLNTEAFF. The CDR3 region has the DNA TGTGCCAGCAGGCTAGGTGGACTGAACACTGAAGCTTTCTTT.

This chain links TRBV13 with TRBJ1-3, with D uncertain. Germline V gives CDR1 PRHDT, CDR2 FYEKMQ (reference sequence). Trimming took 4 bases from V and 4 from J, leaving 17 bases between them. This CDR3 is built from 16 residues. This CDR3 reads CASSSRRSSSGNTIYF. For the CDR3, the DNA is TGTGCCAGCAGCTCTAGACGGTCCAGTTCCGGAAACACCATATATTTT.

Only a few counts were recorded for this clone. V usage is TRBV5-5 and J usage is TRBJ2-2; the D is unclear. V lost 2 bases, J lost 2 bases, and 7 bases lay in between. Looked up from germline, CDR1 is SGHKS and CDR2 is YYEKEE (reference sequence). This CDR3 contains 14 residues. CDR3 residues: CASSFRSNTGELFF. The CDR3 region has the DNA TGTGCCAGCAGCTTTCGGTCCAACACCGGGGAGCTGTTTTTT.

This chain uses TRBV24-1 with TRBJ2-1, with D unclear. In germline, CDR1 is KGHDR, CDR2 SFDVKD. This CDR3 comprises 16 residues. V was clipped by 2 bases and J by 2 bases, with 12 bases between them. The CDR3 reads CATSDWGGGTYNEQFF. For the CDR3, the DNA is TGTGCCACCAGTGATTGGGGTGGTGGAACCTACAATGAGCAGTTCTTC.

The CDR3 spells CASSLEDTEAFF. For the CDR3, the DNA is TGTGCCAGCAGTTTAGAGGACACTGAAGCTTTCTTT. The chain uses TRBV28 and TRBJ1-1; D remains unclear. Trimming removed 2 bases at V and 3 bases at J, with 4 bases between. The germline CDR1 and CDR2 sequences are MDHEN and SYDVKM. The CDR3 sequence is 12 residues long.